One T cell receptor (beta chain) is described in this entry. Its binding antigen is unknown. The input lacks base qualities; no much larger clone sits a single base away. This entry comes from a study of post-analysis software for immune sequencing data (dated by TCRdb to about 2015). For the wider study: Recorded disease courses included relapsing-remitting, secondary progressive and progressive-relapsing multiple sclerosis, with some patients lacking subtype annotation. A subset of samples was prepared in parallel using single-end sample barcoding, then pooled and co-amplified after Illumina adapter ligation. The multiple sclerosis patient repertoires were compared with 10 or so previously published healthy control repertoires from donors aged roughly 6 to 27 years. What the work shows at the level of the full study, not this receptor alone: Patients showed significantly higher frequencies than controls for five TRBV segments, among them TRBV5-6, TRBV5-1 and TRBV20-1. The multiple sclerosis patient group was slightly younger than the control group. When samples were clustered directly using the F measure, samples prepared in the same batch co-clustered strongly, which prompted a batch-effect correction. Normalized Chao1 diversity was significantly lower in multiple sclerosis patients than controls, suggesting substantial peripheral T-cell clonal expansion.

Receptor amplification or capture employed PCR. The run used an Illumina HiSeq 2500. To reduce PCR and sequencing biases, unique molecular identifiers were built into the TCR beta cDNA libraries. Approximately 500,000 cDNA molecules were obtained for every 1 to 10 million input T cells, so each molecule roughly corresponded to one T cell. Patient libraries were prepared and sequenced with the same protocol used for the earlier healthy control dataset. Samples belonging to the same batch were prepared together, multiplexed and sequenced on a shared HiSeq lane. Under the source paper's analysis protocol: Raw barcoded reads were processed with MIGEC, discarding single-read molecular identifier groups before consensus assembly and CDR3 extraction. Clonotype tables were post-analysed with VDJtools, normalizing diversity by down-sampling all datasets to the smallest sample size. To correct batch-related cross-sample contamination, repertoire overlap clustering matched CDR3 amino acid sequences but not nucleotide sequences. Through fastp at Q25 and MiXCR, TCRdb rebuilt clones from the public reads, retaining in-frame beta chains. Every entry covers one CDR3 protein and lists the most common genes and DNA from its rows. In this record, the V and J calls reflect TCRdb's handling and not the investigators' own analysis. Within this sample are 650,000 to 850,000 distinct CDR3 sequences, with 46% of them counted one time only. The top ten constitute roughly 4.4% of the sample.

The CDR3, cysteine through phenylalanine, is 15 amino acids long. Here the CDR3 DNA is all that survives: 45 bases in frame from base 1. The V end loses 0 bases and the J end loses 8 bases, and a stretch of 19 bases separates them. According to the germline V gene, CDR1 reads SQVTM and CDR2 reads ANQGSEA. To demonstrate the VDJtools post-analysis software, the study profiled TCR beta repertoires from the peripheral blood of about a dozen young patients with multiple sclerosis. The multiple sclerosis patients were children and adolescents between about 6 and 16 years of age. The receptor chain draws on TRBV29-1 and TRBJ1-2; no D gene can be assigned with confidence. The sequenced material came from blood. This TCR derives from a girl aged 5 to 17 with multiple sclerosis. The nucleotide sequence reads TGCAGCGTTGAAGATCAAGGCGGAGCCTGCGGGGGCTACACCTTC. It translates as CSVEDQGGACGGYTF.